The T cell receptor beta chain described here comes from a study of T cells in Graves' hyperthyroidism and ophthalmopathy. At the level of the study: Peripheral blood was taken when the disease was first diagnosed, before any treatment began.

The CDR3 has 14 residues. From germline, CDR1 is LNHDA and CDR2 SQIVND (reference sequence). Deletions cut 4 bases from V and 2 bases from J, with 12 bases between. The diagnoses drew upon clinical symptoms, serum thyroxine and TRAb, thyroid ultrasound and orbital computed tomography. Fresh peripheral blood, roughly 10 ml of it, supplied the PBMCs. It was RNA transcripts that yielded the amplified TCR beta CDR3 regions. With the HTBI primer set, the TCR CDR3 went through a first round of RT-PCR. MiXCR was run by TCRdb on the multiplex PCR reads, yielding one entry per CDR3 protein. The sample lists under 550,000 distinct CDR3 sequences; just under 20% were seen once.

Sequenced: blood. The TCR sequence derives from a man aged 35 to 55 with Graves' ophthalmopathy. The chain has TRBV19 and TRBJ2-7; unclear D gene. CDR3 DNA sequence: TGTGCCAGTAGTAGGGCAGCTGTAACCTACGAGCAGTACTTC. Translation: CASSRAAVTYEQYF.